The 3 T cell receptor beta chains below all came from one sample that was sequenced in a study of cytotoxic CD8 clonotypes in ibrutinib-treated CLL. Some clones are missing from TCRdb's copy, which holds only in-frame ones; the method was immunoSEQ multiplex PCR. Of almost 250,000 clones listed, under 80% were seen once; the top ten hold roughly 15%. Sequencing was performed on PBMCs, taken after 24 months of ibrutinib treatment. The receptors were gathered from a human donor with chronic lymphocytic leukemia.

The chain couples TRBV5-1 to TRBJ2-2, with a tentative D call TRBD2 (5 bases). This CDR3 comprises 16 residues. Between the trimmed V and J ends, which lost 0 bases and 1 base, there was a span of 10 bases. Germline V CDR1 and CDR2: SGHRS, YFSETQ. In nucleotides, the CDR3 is TGCGCCAGCAGCTTGGCCCCCAGCGGGAACACCGGGGAGCTGTTTTTT. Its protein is CASSLAPSGNTGELFF.

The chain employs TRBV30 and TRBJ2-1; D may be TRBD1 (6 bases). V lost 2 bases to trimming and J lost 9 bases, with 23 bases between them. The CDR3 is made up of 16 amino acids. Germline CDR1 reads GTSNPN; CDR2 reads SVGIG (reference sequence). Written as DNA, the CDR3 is TGTGCCTGGAGTAGGGGCCGGGAAATTTTGACAGGTGAGCAGTTCTTC. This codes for CAWSRGREILTGEQFF.

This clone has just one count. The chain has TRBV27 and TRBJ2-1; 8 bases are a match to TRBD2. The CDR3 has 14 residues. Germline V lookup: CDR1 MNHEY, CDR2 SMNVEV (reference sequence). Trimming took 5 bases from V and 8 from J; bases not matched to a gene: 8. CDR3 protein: CASSVAGTNYEQFF. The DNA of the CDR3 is TGTGCCAGCAGTGTAGCGGGAACGAACTATGAGCAGTTCTTC.